The T cell receptor beta chain described here comes from a study of blood T cell repertoires in COVID-19. Sequencing was performed with immunoSEQ multiplex PCR; in TCRdb, only in-frame clones are kept and a portion is missing. The sample lists some 300,000 clones, around 90% occurring once. Self-reported history from a screening survey and questionnaire set each donor's cohort. The specimen sequenced was PBMCs or T cells enriched from blood (not recorded which). The sequence was obtained from a woman in her twenties or thirties who had recovered from COVID-19.

The CDR3: CASSLESGGAIKSLGGYTF. The CDR3 bases are TGCGCCAGCAGCTTGGAGTCGGGGGGCGCAATTAAGAGCTTAGGAGGCTACACCTTC. V and J are TRBV5-1 and TRBJ1-2; maybe TRBD1 (6 bases). Trimming pared 0 bases from V and 8 bases from J, leaving 29 bases between. The CDR3 totals 19 residues. Germline V gene data show CDR1 as SGHRS and CDR2 as YFSETQ.